The clone carrying this T cell receptor (beta chain) was detected ten times or more. Its antigen remains unidentified. The identical CDR3 is also encoded by other nucleotide sequences in the sample. No patient received treatment before thyroid surgery. Original methodology: The study's classifier, a distant-metastasis tool for papillary thyroid cancer, was built using CDR3 differences across clinicopathological groups. TCRdb reprocessed the PCR reads via MiXCR. The authors' filters were not applied to this entry. The sample gives around 89,000 clones, more than 13% of which show up once; 3.6% is in the top ten. The CDR3 spans 14 residues. Germline trimming cut 3 bases from V and 6 bases from J; bases unmatched to any gene: 7. Looked up from germline, CDR1 is LNHDA and CDR2 is SQIVND (reference sequence). The data are from a study of metastatic and nonmetastatic thyroid tumors. In the study overall: Patients with malignant and benign thyroid disease provided blood and tumor or nodule tissue, whose repertoires were compared. Findings and caveats of the study: As reported, TCR beta diversity in blood and tumor was significantly higher in malignant thyroid tumors than in benign nodules.

The chain uses TRBV19 and TRBJ1-1; 7 bases align to TRBD1. Sample: blood. The source is a female donor with papillary thyroid cancer or a benign thyroid nodule (not recorded which). Some clones in this sample may be carry-over from other donors' samples. The CDR3 region has the DNA TGTGCCAGTAGTATGACAGGGCCGGGCGCTGAAGCTTTCTTT. Protein sequence: CASSMTGPGAEAFF. The variable domain in full, completed from reference TRBV19 and TRBJ1-1, reads DGGITQSPKYLFRKEGQNVTLSCEQNLNHDAMYWYRQDPGQGLRLIYYSQIVNDFQKGDIAEGYSVSREKKESFPLTVTSAQKNPTAFYLCASSMTGPGAEAFFGQGTRLTVV.